The entry that follows covers one T cell receptor beta chain sequence. Antigen specificity is unknown. Some clones are missing from TCRdb's copy, which holds only in-frame ones; the method was immunoSEQ multiplex PCR. Here the sample spans tens of thousands of clones, about 95% being singletons. The CDR3 consists of 19 residues. Trimming left V 3 bases short and J 0 bases short, with 21 bases between. Germline V CDR1 and CDR2: SGHDN, FVKESK. This sample is part of a study of human thymus T cells. General study points: Both thymic and peripheral blood repertoires showed apparently biased V and J usage. Related reports documented highly overlapping thymic repertoires among unrelated individuals.

Corrective heart surgery yielded resections, and these provided the thymus tissue. Healthy Finnish infants undergoing corrective surgery for congenital heart defects were used as donors. Material for sequencing was thymus tissue. The origin of this receptor is a girl in the first two years of life with a congenital heart defect but otherwise immunologically healthy. This chain connects TRBV14 to TRBJ1-3, with D tentatively TRBD1 (5 bases). CDR3 region: CASSHSGGGRPFSGNTIYF. The DNA for the CDR3 is TGTGCCAGCAGCCACAGCGGGGGAGGAAGGCCCTTCTCTGGAAACACCATATATTTT.